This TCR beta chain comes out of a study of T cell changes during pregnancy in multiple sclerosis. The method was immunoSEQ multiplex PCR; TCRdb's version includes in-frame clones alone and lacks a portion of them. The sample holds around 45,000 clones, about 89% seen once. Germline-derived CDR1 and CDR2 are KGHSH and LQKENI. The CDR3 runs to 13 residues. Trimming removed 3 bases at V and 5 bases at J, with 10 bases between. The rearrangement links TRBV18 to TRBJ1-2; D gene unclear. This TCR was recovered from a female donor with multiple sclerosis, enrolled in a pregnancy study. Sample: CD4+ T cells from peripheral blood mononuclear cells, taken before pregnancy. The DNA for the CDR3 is TGTGCCAGCTCACCGTTAGAAACTTATGGCTACACCTTC. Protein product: CASSPLETYGYTF.